These 2 T cell receptor beta chains came from one sample sequenced in a study of blood T cell repertoires in COVID-19. Generated by immunoSEQ multiplex PCR, the TCRdb table keeps only in-frame clones and is missing some. The table lists approximately 97,000 clones, approximately 90% of them singletons. The sequenced material came from peripheral blood. These receptors originate from a man aged 55 to 70 with acute or convalescent COVID-19.

The chain links TRBV11-2 to TRBJ2-5; D call uncertain. The CDR3 totals 14 residues. V lost 1 base, J lost 1 base, and 7 bases lay in between. Germline CDR1 SGHAT, CDR2 FQNNGV. CDR3 nucleotides: TGTGCCAGCAGCTTAGGCACAGTCCAAGAGACCCAGTACTTC. The encoded protein is CASSLGTVQETQYF.

This chain joins TRBV11-1 and TRBJ1-1; D perhaps matches TRBD1 (5 bases). The V end lost 4 bases, the J end lost 1 base, and 7 bases lay between the germline ends. CDR1 and CDR2 from the germline V gene are SGHAT and FQDESV (reference sequence). The CDR3 covers 13 residues. The CDR3 coding sequence is TGTGCCAGCAGCTCCGGACAGAACACTGAAGCTTTCTTT. Translated: CASSSGQNTEAFF.